This TCR beta chain was identified during a study of T cells in Graves' hyperthyroidism and ophthalmopathy. Whole-study findings and limits: Among clonotypes expanded in thyroid above 0.001, most were also found in blood.

Details on this clonotype: The target antigen is unknown.

In germline, CDR1 is SGHVS, CDR2 FQNEAQ. The CDR3 is made up of 16 amino acids. The ends were cut back, 1 base at V and 2 bases at J, with 12 bases in the middle. There were TCR beta CDR3 regions amplified from RNA transcripts. Initially, a first-round RT-PCR of the TCR CDR3 employed the HTBI primer set. TCRdb passed the multiplex PCR reads through MiXCR, listing each CDR3 protein once. The sample holds hundreds of thousands of distinct CDR3 sequences, 45% seen once. The specimen was peripheral blood or thyroid tissue (not recorded which). This chain joins TRBV7-8 and TRBJ1-3; D unclear. This receptor was taken from an adult man with Graves' disease, either hyperthyroidism or ophthalmopathy (not recorded which). The CDR3 spells CASSLGPRNPGNTIYF. CDR3 DNA: TGTGCCAGCAGCTTAGGGCCTCGGAACCCTGGAAACACCATATATTTT.